A selection of T cell receptor beta chains follows, all from one sample in a study of OX40 agonist ivuxolimab in advanced cancers. Data came from immunoSEQ multiplex PCR; TCRdb stores just in-frame clones and leaves some out. This sample has roughly 80,000 clones, with around 84% found just once. Sequencing was performed on CD4+ or CD8+ T cells sorted from blood, taken in a trial of the OX40 agonist ivuxolimab. The receptors derive from an adult with an advanced solid tumor such as melanoma, head and neck, liver or kidney cancer. The CDR3 runs from the conserved cysteine through the conserved F or W. The D gene is left open where the match is weak. Size is stated for part of the rows, as once, few or many counts, or as a class when the clone is expanded.

J gene	clone size	D gene	V gene	CDR3 DNA	CDR3 protein
TRBJ2-7	NA	NA	TRBV5-5	TGTGCCAGCAGCTTGGAGAGACGAAACTACGAGCAGTACTTC	CASSLERRNYEQYF
TRBJ2-5	NA	NA	TRBV6-5	TGTGCCAGCAGAACGGGCAGGGGAGGAGAGACCCAGTACTTC	CASRTGRGGETQYF
TRBJ2-7	NA	NA	TRBV30	TGTGCCTGGAGTCCAGGCAGGGTGAAGGAGCAGTACTTC	CAWSPGRVKEQYF
TRBJ2-7	few	TRBD1	TRBV7-2	TGTGCCAGCAGCTTAGGGGGACAGAATTTACCCTACGAGCAGTACTTC	CASSLGGQNLPYEQYF
TRBJ1-1	NA	NA	TRBV6-5	TGTGCCAGCAGTTACTCGAGCAGGGTAAACACTGAAGCTTTCTTT	CASSYSSRVNTEAFF
TRBJ1-1	medium-sized	NA	TRBV30	TGTGCCTGGAGTTCCCCTTTCTTCCACGATGTCACTGAAGCTTTCTTT	CAWSSPFFHDVTEAFF
TRBJ1-2	NA	NA	TRBV6-1	TGTGCCAGCAATCAGGGGTTTTTCTATGGCTACACCTTC	CASNQGFFYGYTF
TRBJ2-7	once	NA	TRBV5-4	TGTGCCAGCAGCTTGACAGGGAACTCTGCCGAGCAGTACTTC	CASSLTGNSAEQYF
TRBJ2-5	NA	NA	TRBV2	TGTGCCAGCATGGGTTTCTTGGTCGGGGGAGGCGAGACCCAGTACTTC	CASMGFLVGGGETQYF
TRBJ1-1	NA	NA	TRBV6-6	TGTGCCAGCAGTTACGCAGGGACATTGAACACTGAAGCTTTCTTT	CASSYAGTLNTEAFF
TRBJ2-7	once	TRBD1	TRBV9	TGTGCCAGCAGCGTCCGGGACAGGGACTACGAGCAGTACTTC	CASSVRDRDYEQYF
TRBJ1-1	NA	NA	TRBV5-1	TGCGCCAGCAGCTTGGAGACGCGGAGAACTGAAGCTTTCTTT	CASSLETRRTEAFF
TRBJ1-6	many	NA	TRBV11-3	TGTGCCAGCAGCTTGCGGGGGGCTAATTCACCCCTCCACTTT	CASSLRGANSPLHF
TRBJ1-5	NA	NA	TRBV18	TGTGCCAGCTCACCTCAGAACAATCAGCCCCAGCATTTT	CASSPQNNQPQHF
TRBJ2-3	NA	TRBD2	TRBV5-1	TGCGCCAGCAGCGCAATAGGGACTAGCGGGGGGGCTGATACGCAGTATTTT	CASSAIGTSGGADTQYF
TRBJ2-5	NA	NA	TRBV2	TGTGCCAGCAAGAGGACAGCCGCGGATTCCCAGTACTTC	CASKRTAADSQYF
TRBJ2-6	NA	NA	TRBV30	TGTGCCCTTTCATCTGGGGCCAACGTCCTGACTTTC	CALSSGANVLTF
TRBJ1-1	NA	NA	TRBV7-6	TGTGCCAGCAGCGCAAACAGGGACACTGAAGCTTTCTTT	CASSANRDTEAFF
TRBJ1-1	NA	NA	TRBV6-5	TGTGCCAGCAGTTATAAACTCGAAAGTCACCTAGGGGCTTTCTTT	CASSYKLESHLGAFF
TRBJ1-4	many	NA	TRBV5-6	TGTGCCAGCAGCTTCCCAACTAATGAAAAACTGTTTTTT	CASSFPTNEKLFF
TRBJ2-3	NA	NA	TRBV9	TGTGCCAGCAGCGTACGGGACGGAGAAATCGATACGCAGTATTTT	CASSVRDGEIDTQYF
TRBJ1-1	NA	NA	TRBV6-1	TGTGCCAGCAGCGAGTGGCACCGAACCACTGAAGCTTTCTTT	CASSEWHRTTEAFF
TRBJ2-3	NA	NA	TRBV7-8	TGTGCCAGCAGCTTAGCGCCTGACAGAGGGATCGATACGCAGTATTTT	CASSLAPDRGIDTQYF
TRBJ2-1	NA	NA	TRBV7-6	TGTGCCAGCAGCTTAATTCTTTCGGAGCAGTTCTTC	CASSLILSEQFF
TRBJ1-2	few	NA	TRBV30	TGTGCCTGGAGCCGGGACATTCACTATGGCTACACCTTC	CAWSRDIHYGYTF
TRBJ2-1	NA	TRBD2	TRBV18	TGTGCCAGCTCACCCGCGGGGGGCTACAATGAGCAGTTCTTC	CASSPAGGYNEQFF
TRBJ1-1	few	TRBD1	TRBV5-1	TGCGCCAGCATGCGCAGGGGGGGTCTGAACACTGAAGCTTTCTTT	CASMRRGGLNTEAFF
TRBJ2-3	NA	NA	TRBV5-1	TGCGCCAGCAGCTTGGAGGCTAAGAAAGCAGATACGCAGTATTTT	CASSLEAKKADTQYF